This note documents a single TCR beta chain sequence. Antigen specificity is unknown. The data stem from a study of a mutant IDH1 vaccine in newly diagnosed glioma. Across the whole study: Patients had eight vaccinations, in weeks 1, 3, 5, 7, 11, 15, 19 and 23.

Time point described: week 11, during vaccination. The content of each vaccine dose was 300 ug of mutant IDH1 20-mer peptide, and topical imiquimod accompanied it. In every donor, the tumor was a new WHO grade 3 or 4 IDH1-mutant, ATRX-lost astrocytoma. Trimming took 1 base from V and 8 from J, leaving 14 bases between them. Per germline, CDR1 MGHRA and CDR2 YSYEKL. This CDR3 has 14 residues. Findings and limits, study-wide: Apparently, pseudoprogression bore no relation to changes among the top peripheral T cell clonotypes.

Clones were read by immunoSEQ multiplex PCR, and TCRdb kept only the in-frame ones, dropping some. The sample records about 66,000 clones, about 84% being singletons. The V call is TRBV4-1, the J call TRBJ1-2; D is uncertain. This TCR derives from a man aged 25-45 years with glioma. Sample: PBMCs, taken from a glioma patient whose treatment included an IDH1 peptide vaccine. CDR3 in amino acids: CASSQVVGSGGYTF. CDR3 coding DNA: TGCGCCAGCAGCCAAGTCGTGGGATCAGGCGGCTACACCTTC.